The entry that follows covers one TCR beta chain sequence. RNA was isolated and reverse transcribed to cDNA, the sequencing template. TCRdb's table, derived via immunoSEQ multiplex PCR, lists solely in-frame clones and lacks some. The sample has more than 110,000 clones; about four fifths are singletons. Germline CDR1 reads SEHNR; CDR2 reads FQNEAQ (reference sequence). V shed 10 bases, J shed 6 bases, and the junction held 7 bases outside the gene matches. The CDR3 is 12 amino acids. The treatment was: oral pan-JAK inhibitor, 5-10 mg twice daily. Individuals with alopecia areata gave both lesional scalp punch biopsies and peripheral blood for collection. The data are from a study of CD8+ T cells in alopecia areata. Study information: Treated patients swallowed 5 to 10 mg of oral tofacitinib twice daily. Tofacitinib was given for 6 to 18 months, then stopped for 6 months.

The sample here was CD8+ T cells sorted from blood, taken at week 4, from a patient treated with tofacitinib. The rearrangement joins TRBV7-9 to TRBJ2-7, with TRBD2 identical over 9 bases. The receptor was isolated from a human donor with alopecia areata. The CDR3 loop reads CATRGLALEQYF. Here the CDR3 DNA reads TGTGCCACCCGAGGACTAGCGCTCGAGCAGTACTTC.